This T cell receptor (beta chain) was retrieved from a study of control samples from healthy donors and cancer patients. Some clones are missing from TCRdb's copy, which holds only in-frame ones; the method was immunoSEQ multiplex PCR. The sample includes about 120,000 clones, more than 80% seen only once; the top ten take 1.1%. Germline CDR1 is MNHEY and CDR2 is SMNVEV (reference sequence). V was shortened by 6 bases and J by 1 base, with 11 bases between the two germline ends. This CDR3 has 14 amino acids. The sample consisted of PBMCs. The TCR comes from a woman aged 50 to 60 with colorectal cancer. The V call is TRBV27, the J call TRBJ2-3; D is possibly TRBD1 (6 bases). CDR3 nucleotides: TGTGCCAGCAGGTCTCCAGGGGGCACAGATACGCAGTATTTT. Translating gives CASRSPGGTDTQYF.